Following are 28 T cell receptor beta chains from one sample sequenced in a study of shared clonotypes between healthy human individuals. Data came from immunoSEQ multiplex PCR; TCRdb stores just in-frame clones and leaves some out. The repertoire consists of 2 million to 3 million clones, with over 85% occurring once and the leading ten covering around 0.4%. The sample comprised naive CD4+ T cells from PBMCs. Subset: CD45RA+ positively selected. The receptors here all came from a man younger than 35 in good health. Some clones in this sample may be carry-over from other donors' samples.

The V and J genes are TRBV7-2 and TRBJ2-3; 7 bases are shared with TRBD2. The length of the CDR3 is 16 residues. With 3 bases clipped from V and 2 bases from J, the junction kept 8 bases outside the gene matches. Germline CDR1 and CDR2: SGHTA and FQGNSA. The DNA of the CDR3 is TGTGCCAGCAGCTTCGGGGCGGGAGTCTTCACAGATACGCAGTATTTT. It specifies CASSFGAGVFTDTQYF.

A single count supports this clone. The J gene is TRBJ2-7, the V gene TRBV4-1, with D perhaps matching TRBD2 (5 bases). Germline lookup yields CDR1 MGHRA and CDR2 YSYEKL. The V gene lost 3 bases and the J gene lost 1 base, with 13 bases spanning the gap. The CDR3 totals 15 residues. The DNA for the CDR3 is TGCGCCAGCAGCCACAGGACGGGGTCTTCCTACGAGCAGTACTTC. It specifies CASSHRTGSSYEQYF.

The V and J genes are TRBV5-1 and TRBJ2-1; TRBD1 or TRBD2 may be the D gene (6 bases each). The CDR3 totals 15 residues. Germline V gene sequence: CDR1 SGHRS, CDR2 YFSETQ. The V and J ends lost 2 bases and 7 bases respectively, with 16 bases between them. The DNA of the CDR3 is TGCGCCAGCAGCTTTGATCCGGGGGCGCGTAATGAGCAGTTCTTC. Amino acids: CASSFDPGARNEQFF.

There are a few counts of this clone. The rearrangement uses TRBV6-1 and TRBJ1-1, with 8 nucleotides matching TRBD1. V lost 7 bases and J lost 1; bases outside the gene matches: 8. The CDR3 runs 15 residues. Germline CDR1 and CDR2: MNHNS and SASEGT. The CDR3 loop reads CASKTQGATNTEAFF. DNA for the CDR3: TGTGCCAGCAAGACCCAGGGGGCGACGAACACTGAAGCTTTCTTT.

The chain uses TRBV7-9 and TRBJ2-3; TRBD2 aligns across 7 bases. Germline CDR1 and CDR2: SEHNR and FQNEAQ (reference sequence). The trim removed 2 bases at V and 5 bases at J, leaving 7 bases unmatched. The CDR3 extends over 15 amino acids. The CDR3 nucleotides are TGTGCCAGCAGCTTATTTACGGGGGGTAGAGATACGCAGTATTTT. Translation: CASSLFTGGRDTQYF.

This chain uses TRBV5-6 with TRBJ2-7, with 8 nucleotides matching TRBD1. V lost 3 bases and J lost 5; bases outside the gene matches: 7. Germline lookup yields CDR1 SGHDT and CDR2 YYEEEE. The CDR3 extends over 14 amino acids. The CDR3 sequence is CASSSYDRGHEQYF. CDR3 DNA sequence: TGTGCCAGCAGCTCTTACGACAGGGGTCACGAGCAGTACTTC.

This clone is a singleton in its sample. The chain joins TRBV2 to TRBJ2-1; no clear D. Per germline, CDR1 SNHLY and CDR2 FYNNEI. V was clipped by 4 bases and J by 0 bases, with 10 bases between them. This CDR3 comprises 15 residues. CDR3 coding DNA: TGTGCCAGCAGTGTGGCGGAGATCTCCTACAATGAGCAGTTCTTC. Protein product: CASSVAEISYNEQFF.

The rearrangement uses TRBV7-9 and TRBJ1-4; TRBD1 matches at 12 bases. CDR3 length: 16 amino acids. The ends lost 0 bases at V and 6 bases at J; junction bases unmatched: 2. CDR1 and CDR2 from the germline V gene are SEHNR and FQNEAQ (reference sequence). Written as DNA, the CDR3 is TGTGCCAGCAGCTTAGCGGGACAGGGGGCGGATGAAAAACTGTTTTTT. Amino acids: CASSLAGQGADEKLFF.

Details on this clone: The junction shows a germline mismatch at one end, possibly a read error. The V gene is TRBV10-1, the J gene TRBJ2-7; D unclear. Germline V CDR1 and CDR2: WNHNN, SYGVQD (reference sequence). CDR3 length: 13 amino acids. The DNA for the CDR3 is TGCGCCAGCAGTGAGTCGATTTTGCGGACCTTCCACTTC. Its translation: CASSESILRTFHF.

The rearrangement joins TRBV6-5 to TRBJ2-7; 7 bases align to TRBD1. The germline V gene encodes CDR1 MNHEY and CDR2 SVGAGI. V was clipped by 6 bases and J by 3 bases; unmatched bases: 11. This CDR3 has 15 residues. The CDR3 here is CASRRQGAWDYEQYF. DNA of the CDR3: TGTGCCAGCAGGCGACAGGGCGCGTGGGACTACGAGCAGTACTTC.

For this clone: The sample holds other DNA sequences that translate to the same CDR3. V usage is TRBV19 and J usage is TRBJ1-5, with unresolved D. The V end lost 6 bases, the J end lost 2 bases, and 5 bases lay between the germline ends. Germline values: CDR1 LNHDA, CDR2 SQIVND (reference sequence). This CDR3 spans 12 amino acids. The CDR3 DNA follows: TGTGCCAGTAGCCAAGGCAATCAGCCCCAGCATTTT. Its protein is CASSQGNQPQHF. Filled out from reference TRBV19 and TRBJ1-5, the complete variable domain reads DGGITQSPKYLFRKEGQNVTLSCEQNLNHDAMYWYRQDPGQGLRLIYYSQIVNDFQKGDIAEGYSVSREKKESFPLTVTSAQKNPTAFYLCASSQGNQPQHFGDGTRLSIL.

This rearrangement joins TRBV7-9 to TRBJ2-1, with D unresolved. V dropped 1 base and J dropped 10 bases, with 11 bases sitting between them. The CDR3 runs 13 residues. CDR1 and CDR2 (germline): SEHNR, FQNEAQ (reference sequence). The CDR3 loop is CASSLGPAGEQFF. CDR3 in DNA: TGTGCCAGCAGCTTAGGTCCCGCTGGAGAGCAGTTCTTC.

This chain connects TRBV27 to TRBJ2-3; D gene unclear. The germline V and J ends were trimmed by 0 bases and 6 bases, with 13 bases remaining between them. Germline CDR1 and CDR2: MNHEY and SMNVEV (reference sequence). CDR3 length: 15 amino acids. The CDR3 loop reads CASSLSARPWDTQYF. CDR3 nucleotides: TGTGCCAGCAGTTTATCCGCGCGGCCTTGGGATACGCAGTATTTT.

As concerns this clone: Other nucleotide sequences from this sample produce the same CDR3. The CDR3 coding sequence is TGTGCCAGCAGCTTAGAGGGAGCAGATACGCAGTATTTT. Translated, it gives CASSLEGADTQYF. This chain connects TRBV5-4 to TRBJ2-3, with TRBD2 as a possible D gene (5 bases). With 2 bases removed from V and 4 bases from J, the gap between germline ends came to 8 bases. Germline CDR1 and CDR2: SGHNT and YYREEE (reference sequence). The CDR3 has 13 amino acids. The whole variable domain, remainder taken from reference TRBV5-4 and TRBJ2-3, is ETGVTQSPTHLIKTRGQQVTLRCSSQSGHNTVSWYQQALGQGPQFIFQYYREEENGRGNFPPRFSGLQFPNYSSELNVNALELDDSALYLCASSLEGADTQYFGPGTRLTVL.

The chain links TRBV6-5 to TRBJ2-7; TRBD1 matches 8 bases. Trimming took 6 bases from V and 3 from J; bases not matched to a gene: 7. The CDR3 contains 14 residues. CDR1 and CDR2 from the germline V gene are MNHEY and SVGAGI. As DNA, the CDR3 is TGTGCCAGCAGCTCTCGGGACAGGAGCTACGAGCAGTACTTC. Protein: CASSSRDRSYEQYF.

The chain recombines TRBV7-2 with TRBJ2-5, with 7 bases matching TRBD1. V lost 4 bases to trimming and J lost 5 bases; unmatched junction nucleotides: 10. Germline assignment: CDR1 SGHTA and CDR2 FQGNSA. The CDR3 runs 15 residues. The DNA of the CDR3 is TGTGCCAGCAGCTCAACAGGGGCGATAGGGGAGACCCAGTACTTC. Protein product: CASSSTGAIGETQYF.

As regards this clone: Other DNA sequences in this specimen translate into the identical CDR3. The genes are TRBV30 and TRBJ2-5; D remains ambiguous. The CDR3 length is 10 residues. V lost 7 bases and J 2 bases, leaving 5 bases between the germline ends. Germline V gene data show CDR1 as GTSNPN and CDR2 as SVGIG (reference sequence). CDR3 region: CASRQETQYF. The CDR3 bases are TGTGCCTCACGACAAGAGACCCAGTACTTC.

To note about this clone: The same CDR3 is also encoded by other DNA sequences in this sample. The rearrangement joins TRBV9 to TRBJ2-3; no clear D gene. CDR3 length: 14 residues. The ends were cut back, 0 bases at V and 2 bases at J, with 7 bases in the middle. CDR1 is SGDLS, CDR2 YYNGEE, per germline. CDR3 bases: TGTGCCAGCAGCGTAGGCCCTAACACAGATACGCAGTATTTT. As protein: CASSVGPNTDTQYF.

The rearrangement joins TRBV5-1 to TRBJ2-7, with a weak D call TRBD1 (5 bases). The CDR3 runs to 15 residues. From germline, CDR1 is SGHRS and CDR2 YFSETQ. V was shortened by 7 bases and J by 0 bases, with 17 bases between the two germline ends. For the CDR3, the DNA is TGCGCCAGCTCCCCCAGGGTGGACCGCTCCTACGAGCAGTACTTC. It codes for CASSPRVDRSYEQYF.

The chain uses TRBV12-5 and TRBJ2-7; possibly TRBD1 for D (5 bases). The CDR3 covers 13 residues. In germline, CDR1 is LGHNT, CDR2 FRNRAP. V dropped 7 bases and J dropped 2 bases, with 12 bases sitting between them. The CDR3 DNA reads as TGTGCTAGTGTCCCTAGGGGCGCCTACGAGCAGTACTTC. It codes for CASVPRGAYEQYF.

Points on this clone: Within the sample, other DNA sequences also encode this same CDR3. The J gene is TRBJ2-3, the V gene TRBV29-1; 8 bases align to TRBD1. V lost 3 bases to trimming and J lost 0 bases; unmatched junction nucleotides: 2. The germline V gene encodes CDR1 SQVTM and CDR2 ANQGSEA. This CDR3 has 14 amino acids. The CDR3 DNA reads as TGCAGCGTTGACAGGGGGCAAAGCACAGATACGCAGTATTTT. Its protein product is CSVDRGQSTDTQYF.

CDR3 coding DNA: TGCGCCAGCAGCTTGGCTGTGGCCTCCTACGAGCAGTACTTC. Translation gives CASSLAVASYEQYF. The J gene is TRBJ2-7, the V gene TRBV5-1, with unresolved D. The CDR3 totals 14 residues. Germline V gene sequence: CDR1 SGHRS, CDR2 YFSETQ. V dropped 0 bases and J dropped 0 bases, with 7 bases sitting between them.

The V call is TRBV12-5, the J call TRBJ2-1, with D perhaps matching TRBD2 (6 bases). With 3 bases removed from V and 3 bases from J, the gap between germline ends came to 15 bases. This CDR3 region has 16 residues. Germline CDR1 and CDR2: LGHNT and FRNRAP. CDR3 residues: CASGFSGTEVYNEQFF. In DNA form, the CDR3 reads TGTGCTAGTGGTTTCTCCGGGACTGAAGTCTACAATGAGCAGTTCTTC.

Only one count was recorded for this clone. The V gene is TRBV9, the J gene TRBJ2-1, with D maybe TRBD1 (6 bases). The length of the CDR3 is 14 residues. From germline, CDR1 is SGDLS and CDR2 YYNGEE. V shed 3 bases and J shed 0 bases, with 7 bases lying between them. This CDR3 reads CASSGQDSYNEQFF. In DNA, the CDR3 is TGTGCCAGCAGCGGACAGGACTCCTACAATGAGCAGTTCTTC.

The V and J genes are TRBV6-5 and TRBJ2-5, with 10 positions matching TRBD2. The germline CDR1 and CDR2 sequences are MNHEY and SVGAGI. J lost 5 bases, V lost 2 bases, and 8 bases had no gene match. This CDR3 contains 16 residues. Here the CDR3 DNA reads TGTGCCAGCAGTTACCGGGGACTAGCGAGGGGGGAGACCCAGTACTTC. It is translated as CASSYRGLARGETQYF.

The chain combines TRBV30 with TRBJ2-5; 11 bases line up with TRBD1. Germline V gives CDR1 GTSNPN, CDR2 SVGIG (reference sequence). This CDR3 is 14 amino acids long. V trimming: 0 bases; J trimming: 4 bases; junction bases outside the gene matches: 1. The CDR3 region is CAWSVDRGRETQYF. In DNA, the CDR3 is TGTGCCTGGAGTGTGGACAGGGGGCGAGAGACCCAGTACTTC.

This clone was detected only once. The same CDR3 can be traced to other DNA sequences in this sample. J is TRBJ2-1 and V is TRBV7-3; 9 bases are a match to TRBD2. The trim removed 9 bases at V and 0 bases at J, leaving 0 bases unmatched. This CDR3 comprises 13 residues. The germline V gene encodes CDR1 SGHTA and CDR2 FQGTGA. This chain's CDR3 is CASSGSSYNEQFF. The DNA of the CDR3 is TGTGCCAGTAGCGGGAGCTCCTACAATGAGCAGTTCTTC. The complete variable domain, with remaining parts taken from reference TRBV7-3 and TRBJ2-1, reads GAGVSQTPSNKVTEKGKYVELRCDPISGHTALYWYRQSLGQGPEFLIYFQGTGAADDSGLPNDRFFAVRPEGSVSTLKIQRTERGDSAVYLCASSGSSYNEQFFGPGTRLTVL.

This chain connects TRBV28 to TRBJ2-1; 7 nucleotides agree with TRBD2. This CDR3 spans 14 amino acids. V gave up 3 bases and J gave up 8 bases; unmatched junction bases: 7. Germline V lookup: CDR1 MDHEN, CDR2 SYDVKM. The CDR3 DNA reads as TGTGCCAGCAGTTTGTGGGGGAGGGGCGATGAGCAGTTCTTC. Encoded protein: CASSLWGRGDEQFF.